The rows below give T cell receptor beta chains drawn from one sample of a study of cytomegalovirus exposure and HLA in healthy donors. Clones were read by immunoSEQ multiplex PCR, and TCRdb kept only the in-frame ones, dropping some. The table shows 95,000 to 110,000 clones, with roughly 80% occurring only once. Sequencing used PBMCs. The receptors originated from a man aged 50-60 years in good health and CMV-seropositive. CDR3s include the opening cysteine and the closing phenylalanine or tryptophan. A D gene is named only where the DNA matches it firmly. Only some rows state a clone size, as once, few, many or a class for expanded clones.

TRBJ2-2 . TRBV4-2 TRBD2 CASSHARGGRAGELFF TGTGCCAGCAGCCACGCCCGGGGCGGGAGGGCCGGGGAGCTGTTTTTT
TRBJ1-5 . TRBV13 . CASSFNGVKAQPQHF TGTGCCAGCAGCTTCAATGGAGTGAAGGCCCAGCCCCAGCATTTT
TRBJ2-7 once TRBV28 . CASSLGWGASYEQYF TGTGCCAGCAGTTTAGGCTGGGGCGCCTCCTACGAGCAGTACTTC
TRBJ2-5 . TRBV10-3 TRBD1 CAISETGTGGETQYF TGTGCCATCAGTGAGACCGGGACAGGGGGTGAGACCCAGTACTTC
TRBJ1-2 few TRBV10-3 . CAISHSGTANYGYTF TGTGCCATCAGTCACTCCGGGACTGCCAACTATGGCTACACCTTC
TRBJ2-7 . TRBV27 TRBD1 CASSSQGYEQYF TGTGCCAGCAGTTCACAGGGGTACGAGCAGTACTTC
TRBJ2-7 . TRBV6-6 . CASSYSAGRYEQYF TGTGCCAGCAGTTACTCGGCAGGGAGGTACGAGCAGTACTTC
TRBJ2-6 . TRBV27 . CASSSPGHPSGANVLTF TGTGCCAGCAGTTCGCCGGGACACCCCTCTGGGGCCAACGTCCTGACTTTC
TRBJ2-1 . TRBV2 TRBD2 CASSEPSGRHNEQFF TGTGCCAGCAGTGAACCTAGCGGGAGACACAATGAGCAGTTCTTC
TRBJ2-1 . TRBV27 . CASSLTSSYNEQFF TGTGCCAGCAGTTTAACTAGCTCCTACAATGAGCAGTTCTTC
TRBJ2-2 . TRBV9 TRBD2 CASSVEAGGVTGELFF TGTGCCAGCAGCGTTGAAGCGGGAGGTGTAACCGGGGAGCTGTTTTTT
TRBJ2-1 . TRBV5-4 TRBD1 CASSPRTGSKYNEQFF TGTGCCAGCAGCCCACGGACAGGGAGTAAGTACAATGAGCAGTTCTTC
TRBJ2-7 . TRBV11-2 TRBD1 CASSLEGGWDRVAEQYF TGTGCCAGCAGCTTAGAGGGTGGGTGGGACAGGGTGGCCGAGCAGTACTTC
TRBJ2-1 . TRBV9 TRBD2 CASSVETSGRGEQFF TGTGCCAGCAGCGTAGAAACTAGCGGGAGGGGTGAGCAGTTCTTC
TRBJ2-1 few TRBV19 TRBD2 CASSFGTSGNNEQFF TGTGCCAGTAGTTTCGGGACTAGCGGGAACAATGAGCAGTTCTTC
TRBJ2-5 . TRBV19 TRBD1 CASSGQGARETQYF TGTGCCAGTAGTGGACAGGGGGCGCGGGAGACCCAGTACTTC
TRBJ2-6 . TRBV11-2 . CASSLAGANVLTF TGTGCCAGCAGCTTAGCGGGGGCCAACGTCCTGACTTTC
TRBJ1-4 . TRBV9 . CASSLAGGLNEKLFF TGTGCCAGCAGCCTGGCGGGGGGTCTAAATGAAAAACTGTTTTTT
TRBJ2-5 . TRBV7-2 . CASSRGLEETQYF TGTGCCAGCAGTCGGGGGTTGGAAGAGACCCAGTACTTC
TRBJ2-7 . TRBV28 . CASSSAGAGDEQYF TGTGCCAGCAGTTCGGCAGGGGCAGGGGACGAGCAGTACTTC
TRBJ2-1 . TRBV5-6 . CASSWRYNEQFF TGTGCCAGCAGCTGGAGGTACAATGAGCAGTTCTTC
TRBJ1-2 . TRBV28 . CASSLMGHGYTF TGTGCCAGCAGTTTAATGGGGCATGGCTACACCTTC
TRBJ2-7 . TRBV2 TRBD1 CASSERDRGGYEQYF TGTGCCAGCAGTGAACGGGACAGGGGGGGGTACGAGCAGTACTTC
TRBJ2-3 . TRBV28 TRBD2 CASSLLAGLPTDTQYF TGTGCCAGCAGTCTCCTAGCGGGACTCCCCACAGATACGCAGTATTTT
TRBJ2-5 . TRBV4-2 . CASSQGSVLYQETQYF TGTGCCAGCAGCCAAGGCTCGGTTCTGTACCAAGAGACCCAGTACTTC
TRBJ2-3 . TRBV5-6 . CASSLTGPDTQYF TGTGCCAGCAGCTTAACGGGTCCAGATACGCAGTATTTT
TRBJ2-1 . TRBV4-3 . CASSQEGLANEQFF TGCGCCAGCAGCCAAGAAGGTTTAGCCAATGAGCAGTTCTTC
TRBJ2-7 . TRBV19 TRBD1 CASSTTGGFAYEQYF TGTGCCAGTAGTACAACAGGGGGCTTCGCCTACGAGCAGTACTTC
TRBJ2-1 once TRBV15 . CATSREGGVPYNEQFF TGTGCCACCAGCAGAGAAGGGGGGGTCCCCTACAATGAGCAGTTCTTC
TRBJ2-5 . TRBV4-1 TRBD1 CASSQEPWTGDETQYF TGCGCCAGCAGCCAGGAACCTTGGACAGGGGATGAGACCCAGTACTTC
TRBJ2-2 . TRBV7-2 . CASSKGQPNTGELFF TGTGCCAGCAGCAAAGGACAGCCGAACACCGGGGAGCTGTTTTTT
TRBJ2-7 few TRBV7-9 TRBD2 CASSWKREHYEQYF TGTGCCAGCAGCTGGAAGCGGGAGCACTACGAGCAGTACTTC
TRBJ2-7 few TRBV21-1 . CATIGPGQGSNEQYF TGTGCCACCATTGGACCGGGACAGGGATCGAACGAGCAGTACTTC
TRBJ2-7 . TRBV18 . CASSSTEAYEQYF TGTGCCAGCTCGTCTACCGAGGCCTACGAGCAGTACTTC
TRBJ2-5 . TRBV28 . CASSLSGSRETQYF TGTGCCAGCAGTTTATCCGGGTCGAGGGAGACCCAGTACTTC
TRBJ2-7 . TRBV2 . CASRGRVYEQYF TGTGCCAGCAGGGGCAGGGTCTACGAGCAGTACTTC
TRBJ2-4 . TRBV30 TRBD1 CAWSVLDRGIQYF TGTGCCTGGAGTGTACTTGACAGGGGCATTCAGTACTTC
TRBJ1-2 once TRBV28 TRBD1 CASSFGTGNYGYTF TGTGCCAGCAGTTTCGGGACAGGAAACTATGGCTACACCTTC
TRBJ2-7 few TRBV6-5 . CASSYSLRALSYEQYF TGTGCCAGCAGTTACTCGCTCAGGGCCCTTTCCTACGAGCAGTACTTC
TRBJ2-3 . TRBV5-4 TRBD2 CASSLGASGSGDTQYF TGTGCCAGCAGCTTAGGGGCTAGCGGGAGTGGAGATACGCAGTATTTT
TRBJ2-3 . TRBV30 TRBD2 CAWSRIGTSGRAKDTQYF TGTGCCTGGAGTCGGATAGGGACTAGCGGGAGGGCCAAAGATACGCAGTATTTT
TRBJ2-3 . TRBV11-2 . CASSKGLSPPDTQYF TGTGCCAGCAGCAAGGGACTTTCACCGCCAGATACGCAGTATTTT
TRBJ2-3 few TRBV2 . CASRVGGRRGVDTQYF TGTGCCAGCAGGGTTGGGGGGAGGAGAGGGGTAGATACGCAGTATTTT
TRBJ2-1 . TRBV7-9 . CASSLSGVAHNEQFF TGTGCCAGCAGCTTAAGCGGAGTAGCTCACAATGAGCAGTTCTTC
TRBJ1-3 . TRBV4-2 . CASSQEPGVGNTIYF TGTGCTAGCAGCCAAGAACCCGGGGTGGGAAACACCATATATTTT
TRBJ2-5 . TRBV9 TRBD2 CASSVVSGSMETQYF TGTGCCAGCAGCGTAGTTAGCGGGAGTATGGAGACCCAGTACTTC
TRBJ2-1 . TRBV11-1 . CASSLGAGAYNEQFF TGTGCCAGCAGCTTAGGTGCCGGGGCCTACAATGAGCAGTTCTTC
TRBJ1-1 . TRBV5-1 TRBD1 CASSLVTGVEHTEAFF TGCGCCAGCAGCTTGGTAACAGGGGTAGAACACACTGAAGCTTTCTTT
TRBJ1-1 . TRBV2 . CASSEREMNTEAFF TGTGCCAGCAGTGAGCGAGAGATGAACACTGAAGCTTTCTTT
TRBJ2-2 once TRBV10-3 . CAISESSGYTGELFF TGTGCCATCAGTGAGTCTAGCGGATACACCGGGGAGCTGTTTTTT
TRBJ2-5 once TRBV6-5 TRBD1 CASTYSLGQGETQYF TGTGCCAGCACTTACTCTTTGGGACAGGGTGAGACCCAGTACTTC
TRBJ2-3 . TRBV6-6 . CASSYPGKPDTQYF TGTGCCAGCAGTTACCCAGGGAAGCCAGATACGCAGTATTTT
TRBJ2-1 . TRBV2 TRBD2 CAQGGTSGRFYNEQFF TGTGCCCAAGGGGGGACTAGCGGGAGATTTTACAATGAGCAGTTCTTC
TRBJ2-7 . TRBV28 TRBD1 CASSKGTGAIPYEQYF TGTGCCAGCAGTAAGGGGACAGGGGCTATCCCTTACGAGCAGTACTTC